This TCR beta chain was retrieved from a study of molecular identifiers for immune sequencing clone quantification. TCRdb analysed the PCR reads with MiXCR anew, one entry per CDR3 protein. The sample holds about 630,000 distinct CDR3 sequences; around 25% are singletons and the top ten take approximately 0.75%. This clonotype was detected ten times or more. The germline V gene encodes CDR1 MNHNS and CDR2 SASEGT. Trimming took off 2 bases at V and 0 bases at J, with 11 bases between the two ends. The CDR3 extends over 17 amino acids. J is TRBJ2-6 and V is TRBV6-1, with no clear D. The origin of this receptor is a human donor in good health. Some libraries in this study had Jurkat cell RNA spiked in. Sequenced sample: naive CD8+ T cells from blood, with Jurkat cell RNA spiked in. Subset meaning: FACS-sorted CD8+CD4-CCR7+CD45RA+ naive T cells. This CDR3 is CASSESRPSSGANVLTF. The CDR3 nucleotides read TGTGCCAGCAGTGAATCGAGACCTAGCTCTGGGGCCAACGTCCTGACTTTC.